These T cell receptor beta chains were read from a single sample in a study of Graves' ophthalmopathy and Graves' hyperthyroidism. MiXCR, applied by TCRdb to the multiplex PCR reads, yields one record per CDR3 protein. The table lists about 620,000 distinct CDR3 sequences, about 24% of them singletons. The sample comprised peripheral blood. Source of these receptors: a woman aged 18-30 years with stable Graves' hyperthyroidism. Some clones in this sample may be carry-over from other donors' samples. CDR3s include the opening cysteine and the closing phenylalanine or tryptophan. The order of the fields is J gene, clone size, V gene, CDR3 protein. Size is omitted from some rows. Given values are once, few, many or a class for expanded clones.

j_call: TRBJ1-1
clone_size: many
v_call: TRBV2
cdr3_aa: CASKVVRGGTEAFF

j_call: TRBJ1-5
clone_size: few
v_call: TRBV10-3
cdr3_aa: CAISESSGEGGGSYYSNQPQHF

j_call: TRBJ1-1
clone_size: many
v_call: TRBV11-2
cdr3_aa: CASSRDRVTGNTEAFF

j_call: TRBJ2-2
clone_size: many
v_call: TRBV11-2
cdr3_aa: CASISGEAGGPHGELFF

j_call: TRBJ1-6
clone_size: many
v_call: TRBV27
cdr3_aa: CASSLDSYNSPLHF

j_call: TRBJ2-7
clone_size: many
v_call: TRBV7-2
cdr3_aa: CASSFTGVTYEQYF

j_call: TRBJ1-5
clone_size: few
v_call: TRBV6-2/TRBV6-3
cdr3_aa: CASTRGGSNQPQHF

j_call: TRBJ1-2
clone_size: many
v_call: TRBV25-1
cdr3_aa: CASSEFGTWGGYTF

j_call: TRBJ2-7
clone_size: .
v_call: TRBV4-1
cdr3_aa: CASSQEWGLTYEQYF

j_call: TRBJ2-7
clone_size: many
v_call: TRBV5-1
cdr3_aa: CASSPNYRGSYEQYF

j_call: TRBJ1-5
clone_size: many
v_call: TRBV12-3/TRBV12-4
cdr3_aa: CASSPGGSSNQPQHF

j_call: TRBJ2-7
clone_size: many
v_call: TRBV7-8
cdr3_aa: CASSFSGYAYEQYF

j_call: TRBJ2-5
clone_size: many
v_call: TRBV5-1
cdr3_aa: CASSGMTSAEETQYF